This T cell receptor beta chain was found in a study of CD8+ T cells in alopecia areata. Background on the study: Treatment ran 6 to 18 months, with 6 months of follow-up afterward. Study outcomes and limitations: Mice showed clearer TCR sharing than patients did, a gap that was possibly HLA-related.

Extracted RNA was reverse transcribed, and the resulting cDNA served as sequencing template. Assay: immunoSEQ multiplex PCR; the TCRdb copy retains only in-frame clones and omits some. The table records some 5,500 clones, less than 75% of them present only once. Concerning this clone: Its antigen is still unknown.

Punch biopsies of lesional scalp, plus peripheral blood, were taken from alopecia areata patients. This TCR was sampled from a human donor with alopecia areata. The specimen comprised skin, sampled at week 0.

DNA for the CDR3: TGTGCCAGCAGCTCCAAGCGGGGGAGTAGTTACAATGAGCAGTTCTTC. Translated: CASSSKRGSSYNEQFF. This chain joins TRBV7-9 and TRBJ2-1; 8 bases align to TRBD2. CDR1 SEHNR and CDR2 FQNEAQ come from the germline V gene (reference sequence). The trim removed 4 bases at V and 4 bases at J, leaving 9 bases unmatched. CDR3 length: 16 amino acids.